This T cell receptor beta chain was documented in a study of spatial heterogeneity in lung cancer. V lost 2 bases, J lost 6 bases, and 5 bases stayed unmatched. Germline V CDR1 and CDR2: SSHAT, FNYEAQ (reference sequence). This CDR3 has 15 residues. MiXCR was run by TCRdb on the 5' RACE reads, yielding one entry per CDR3 protein. The repertoire has under 15,000 distinct CDR3 sequences, more than 5% of them found once; the top ten carry roughly 10%. This clonotype was seen more than once but under ten times. Its antigen is unknown. The size of this beta chain means little, since it is a stray read in a library made for alpha chains. General study points: The estimate shows that only approximately 7% of tumor T cells were covered for alpha and around 12% for beta chains. Expanded alpha and beta TCR counts within tumors tracked tumor mutation counts.

Time point of the sample: sample taken at primary tumor resection. Researchers sequenced whole RNA taken from tumor, nontumor lung or frozen PBMC without sorting. The chain recombines TRBV7-7 with TRBJ2-1, with 9 bases fitting TRBD1. This clonotype was sampled from a female donor with early-stage non-small cell lung cancer. The specimen was lung tumor tissue, collected at surgery. Written as DNA, the CDR3 is TGTGCCAGCAGCTTAACCGGGACAGGGACCAATGAGCAGTTCTTC. It codes for CASSLTGTGTNEQFF.